The clone carrying this T cell receptor (beta chain) was seen only a few times. The data derive from a study of T cell responses to AZD1222 COVID-19 vaccine. The assay was immunoSEQ multiplex PCR, and TCRdb's table has in-frame clones only and misses some. Among around 110,000 clones, about 88% were seen once, and the ten largest hold around 7.5%. CDR3 length: 13 residues. V was shortened by 6 bases and J by 5 bases, with 16 bases between the two germline ends. CDR1 is SQVTM and CDR2 is ANQGSEA in the germline V gene. The TCR originated in an adult in good health. The input for sequencing was peripheral blood, taken on day 0 of AZD1222 vaccination. The chain is built from TRBV29-1 and TRBJ1-1; unclear D gene. The CDR3 DNA reads as TGCAGCGTCCATCTCAGCGGTAGGACTGAAGCTTTCTTT. Its protein is CSVHLSGRTEAFF.